This note documents a single T cell receptor beta chain sequence. With 0 bases removed from V and 5 bases from J, the gap between germline ends came to 7 bases. Germline CDR1 LGHNA, CDR2 YNFKEQ. This CDR3 contains 13 residues. This sample is drawn from a study of OX40 agonist ivuxolimab in advanced cancers. The data were produced by immunoSEQ multiplex PCR, yet TCRdb's version contains in-frame clones alone and is incomplete. The sample consists of about 27,000 clones, over 75% of them appearing once. The source was CD4+ or CD8+ T cells sorted from blood, collected in a trial of the OX40 agonist ivuxolimab. The rearrangement links TRBV4-2 to TRBJ1-1; no definite D call. This sequence was found in an adult with an advanced solid tumor such as melanoma, head and neck, liver or kidney cancer. The CDR3: CASSQEFGTEAFF. The CDR3 DNA is TGTGCCAGCAGCCAAGAGTTTGGGACTGAAGCTTTCTTT.